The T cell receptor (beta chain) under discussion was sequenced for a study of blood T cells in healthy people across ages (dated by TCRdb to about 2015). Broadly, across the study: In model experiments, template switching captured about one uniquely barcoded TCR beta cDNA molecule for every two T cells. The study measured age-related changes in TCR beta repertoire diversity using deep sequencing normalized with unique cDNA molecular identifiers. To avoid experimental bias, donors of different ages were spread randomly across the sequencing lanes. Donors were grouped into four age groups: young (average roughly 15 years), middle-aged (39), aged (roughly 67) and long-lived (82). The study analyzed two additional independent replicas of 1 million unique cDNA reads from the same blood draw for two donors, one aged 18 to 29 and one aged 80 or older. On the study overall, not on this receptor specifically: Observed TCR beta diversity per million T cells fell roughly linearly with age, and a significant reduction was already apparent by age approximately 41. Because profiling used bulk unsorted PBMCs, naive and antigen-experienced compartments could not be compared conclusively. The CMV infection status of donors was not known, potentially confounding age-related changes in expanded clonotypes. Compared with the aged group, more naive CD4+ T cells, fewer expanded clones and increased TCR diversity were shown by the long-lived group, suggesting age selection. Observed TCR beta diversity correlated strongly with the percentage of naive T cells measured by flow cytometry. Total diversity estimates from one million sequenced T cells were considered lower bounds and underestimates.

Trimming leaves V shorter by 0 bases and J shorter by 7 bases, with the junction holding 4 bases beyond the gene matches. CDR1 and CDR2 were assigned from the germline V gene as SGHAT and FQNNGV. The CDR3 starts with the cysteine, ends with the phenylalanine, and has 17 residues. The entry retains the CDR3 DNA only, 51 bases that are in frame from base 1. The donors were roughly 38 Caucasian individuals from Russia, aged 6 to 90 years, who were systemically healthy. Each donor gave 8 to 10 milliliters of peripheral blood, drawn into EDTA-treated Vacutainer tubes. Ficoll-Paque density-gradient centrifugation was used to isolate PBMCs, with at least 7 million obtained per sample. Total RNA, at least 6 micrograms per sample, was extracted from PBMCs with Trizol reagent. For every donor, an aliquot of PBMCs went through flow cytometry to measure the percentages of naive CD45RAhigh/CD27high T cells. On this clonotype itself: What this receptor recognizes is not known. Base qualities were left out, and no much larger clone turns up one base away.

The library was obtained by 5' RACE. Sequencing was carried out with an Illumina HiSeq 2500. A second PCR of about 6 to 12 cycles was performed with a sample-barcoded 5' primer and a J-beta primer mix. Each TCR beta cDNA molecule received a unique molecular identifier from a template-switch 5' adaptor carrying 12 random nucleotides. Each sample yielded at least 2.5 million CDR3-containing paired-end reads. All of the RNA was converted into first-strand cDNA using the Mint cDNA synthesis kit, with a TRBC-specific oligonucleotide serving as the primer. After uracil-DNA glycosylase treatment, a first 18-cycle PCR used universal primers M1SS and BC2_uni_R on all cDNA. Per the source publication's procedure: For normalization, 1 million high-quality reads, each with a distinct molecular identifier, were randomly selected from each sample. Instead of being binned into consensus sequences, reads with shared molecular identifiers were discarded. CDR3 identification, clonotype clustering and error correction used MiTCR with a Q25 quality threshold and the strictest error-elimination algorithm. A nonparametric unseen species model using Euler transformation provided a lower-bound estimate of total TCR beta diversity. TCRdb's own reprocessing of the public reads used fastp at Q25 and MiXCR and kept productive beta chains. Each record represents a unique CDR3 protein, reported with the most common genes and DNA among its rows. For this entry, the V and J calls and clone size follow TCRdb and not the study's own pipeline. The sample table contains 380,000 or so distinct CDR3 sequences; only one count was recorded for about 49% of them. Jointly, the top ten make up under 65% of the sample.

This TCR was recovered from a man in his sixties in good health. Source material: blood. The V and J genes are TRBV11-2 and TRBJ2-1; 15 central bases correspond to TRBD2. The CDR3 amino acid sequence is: CASSLDPGTSGRNEQFF. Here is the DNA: TGTGCCAGCAGCTTAGACCCCGGGACTAGCGGGAGGAATGAGCAGTTCTTC.